Included here is one T cell receptor (beta chain) sequence, with context. Its target is not known. A second roughly 6 to 11 cycle PCR used barcoded and J-beta primers. Using its own MiXCR run on the 5' RACE reads, TCRdb lists one record per CDR3 protein. In the table there are roughly 500,000 distinct CDR3 sequences, about 26% of which are singletons. Germline V lookup: CDR1 MGHRA, CDR2 YSYEKL. The V gene lost 5 bases and the J gene lost 5 bases, with 3 bases spanning the gap. The CDR3 covers 11 residues. This entry belongs to a study of blood T cells in healthy people across ages. Study-wide points: Roughly linearly, TCR beta diversity per million T cells fell as age increased.

The specimen sequenced was blood. The clonotype comes from a woman in her 70s in good health. The chain has TRBV4-1 and TRBJ1-4; D gene uncertain. The CDR3 region is CASSRNEKLFF. DNA for the CDR3: TGCGCCAGCAGCAGAAATGAAAAACTGTTTTTT.